This record looks at one TCR beta chain sequence and its context. As yet, its antigen is unknown. This specimen comes from a study of T-cell reconstitution after alpha-beta-depleted transplantation in children. The study, taken as a whole, reports: By about two months after transplant, alpha-beta T cells reportedly arose from several hundred graft clones that had expanded. Diversity of TCRbeta at day 60 was high in some patients, arising from surviving recipient T cells and thymic progenitors. When one year had passed after transplant, most T-cell counts and diversity came from newly produced T cells.

Using unique molecular identifiers, the investigators prepared the TCRbeta library. A single record per CDR3 protein comes from TCRdb applying MiXCR to the PCR reads. The profile shows hundreds of thousands of distinct CDR3 sequences, roughly 8.1% of them singletons. Trimming stripped 7 bases from V and 2 bases from J, with 9 bases between. Germline V gives CDR1 SQVTM, CDR2 ANQGSEA. The CDR3 loop spans 13 amino acids. J is TRBJ2-6 and V is TRBV29-1; no clear D. This sequence originates from a male patient under 10 years old who had a stem cell transplant for acute myeloid leukemia, so the T cells may come from the graft donor. Sequenced here: PBMCs, mostly from graft donor cells, sampled 360 days after TCRalphabeta/CD19-depleted stem cell transplant. CDR3: CSAGSAGANVLTF. The CDR3 nucleotides read TGCAGCGCCGGGTCGGCTGGGGCCAACGTCCTGACTTTC.